What follows describes a single T cell receptor (beta chain). No antigen is known for it. The data are from a study of breast tumors, draining lymph nodes, adjacent tissues. General observations from the study: Luminal-like breast cancer showed significantly greater tumor-nontumor repertoire similarity than basal-like breast cancer did. Findings are consistent with lymph node origin and intratumoral expansion of most tumor T cells. Tumor repertoires ranked between lymph nodes and nontumor tissue in diversity, with V and J gene preferences. Data only fit, rather than demonstrated, lymph node origin of most tumor T cells.

TCRdb reprocessed the multiplex PCR reads with MiXCR, giving one entry per CDR3 protein. The sample has some 38,000 distinct CDR3 sequences, just over 35% seen once. Sequenced sample: breast tumor tissue. This TCR derives from a female donor with breast cancer. Some clones in this sample may be carry-over from other donors' samples.

The CDR3 nucleotides are TGTGCCAGCAGCTTACTAGGGACCGTCTACAATGAGCAGTTCTTC. Translation: CASSLLGTVYNEQFF. The chain is built from TRBV7-2 and TRBJ2-1; D possibly uses TRBD1 or TRBD2 (5 bases each). Trimming cost V 2 bases and J 3 bases, with 11 bases left between them. This CDR3 has 15 residues. Germline V gene sequence: CDR1 SGHTA, CDR2 FQGNSA.